This record concerns one T cell receptor (beta chain) sequence. This clone was counted once. Its antigen is not yet known. One base away there is no much larger clone; base qualities are not given. These data originate in a study of shared T cell receptors in the human thymus (dated by TCRdb to the early 2020s). Regarding the research as a whole: The study examined how self-reactive, shared T-cell receptor alpha chains are generated in the human thymus.

V is reduced by 5 bases and J by 8 bases, leaving a spacing of 16 bases between them. The CDR3 has 14 amino acids, counting the end cysteine and phenylalanine. Solely the CDR3 DNA is kept, with 42 bases framed from the first base. According to the germline V gene, CDR1 reads MGHDK and CDR2 reads SYGVNS. Library preparation was by the immunoSEQ multiplex PCR assay. TCRdb's version of the immuneACCESS table is confined to in-frame rearrangements and falls short of the full clone set. An unresolved V gene accounts for under half of the shortfall where checked; the remainder is of unknown origin. This sample is represented by 700,000 to 750,000 clones; approximately 85% of them were singletons. The leading ten clones occupy about 0.0098% of the sample. The same data also went into a second study, on human thymus T cells. The second publication reports: The donors were immunologically healthy infants in Finland who had open corrective cardiac surgery for congenital heart defects. Thymus tissue was obtained as surgical resects removed during corrective cardiac surgery. Biased V and J gene segment usage appeared to be present in both thymic and peripheral blood repertoires. According to the related research, thymic TCR repertoires were highly overlapping among unrelated individuals. TCR alpha and beta repertoires from about eight infant thymus samples and a few related peripheral blood samples were characterized in the study. The infant donors were 7 to 244 days old, and the cohort included over five males and two females. Thymocytes were freed from the tissue by mechanical means and kept at -70 degrees C as pellets of roughly 9-34 million cells. A QIAsymphony instrument was used to extract genomic DNA from frozen cell pellets. The immunoSEQ multiplex PCR assay was used to amplify the TCRB and TCRAD loci from a standardized amount of quality-controlled genomic DNA. The amplicons spanned the V(D)J region and were long enough to cover the CDR3 and allow V and J genes to be identified. Amplicon sequencing was performed on an Illumina platform through the commercial immunoSEQ service. Primer bias and sequencing errors were corrected using previously described methods, and TCRAD and TCRB definitions followed the IMGT database. The repertoires were analysed using immunoSEQ Analyzer 3.0 and VDJTools for basic statistics, V/J segment usage, diversity estimates, rarefaction and pairwise overlap. To estimate diversity, the Chao1, ChaoE, Efron-Thisted, Shannon and inverse Simpson indices were applied, and diversity was also estimated on datasets down-sampled to the smallest sample. For repertoire overlap, CDR3 nucleotide sequence, V gene and J gene had to match strictly, and clustering was done by Jaccard-based multidimensional scaling. On average, thymus samples yielded 810,000 or so unique TCRB clonotypes, whereas blood samples yielded roughly 80,000.

This receptor was taken from a girl under three years old with a congenital heart defect. Donor details come from another sample of the same person, matched by shared clones. The specimen was thymocytes. The rearrangement joined TRBV25-1 to TRBJ2-1, with a weak D call of TRBD1 (6 bases match). The CDR3 reads as follows: CASSLRGFVYEQFF. In nucleotide form, the sequence is TGTGCCAGCAGTCTCAGGGGTTTCGTGTATGAGCAGTTCTTC.